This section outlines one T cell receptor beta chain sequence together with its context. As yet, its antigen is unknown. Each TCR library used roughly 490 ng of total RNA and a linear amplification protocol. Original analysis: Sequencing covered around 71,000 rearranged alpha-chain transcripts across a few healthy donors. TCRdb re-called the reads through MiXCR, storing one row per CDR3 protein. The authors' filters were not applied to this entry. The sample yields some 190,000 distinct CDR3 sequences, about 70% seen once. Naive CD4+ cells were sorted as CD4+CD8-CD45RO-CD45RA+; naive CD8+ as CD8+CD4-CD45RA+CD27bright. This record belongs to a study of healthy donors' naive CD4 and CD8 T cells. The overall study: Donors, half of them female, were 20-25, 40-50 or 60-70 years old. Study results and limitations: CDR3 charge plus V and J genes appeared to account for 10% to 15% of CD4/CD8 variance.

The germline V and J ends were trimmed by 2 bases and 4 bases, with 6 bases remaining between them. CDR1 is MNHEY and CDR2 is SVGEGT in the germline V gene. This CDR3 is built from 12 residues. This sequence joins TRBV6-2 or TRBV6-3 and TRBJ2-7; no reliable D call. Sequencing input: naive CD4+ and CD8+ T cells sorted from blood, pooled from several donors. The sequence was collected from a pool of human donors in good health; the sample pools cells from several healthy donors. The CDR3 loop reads CASSYIRYEQYF. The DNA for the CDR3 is TGTGCCAGCAGTTACATCCGATACGAGCAGTACTTC.